The 26 T cell receptor beta chains given below trace back to one sample, sequenced in a study of high-grade serous ovarian cancer treatment subgroups. The table came from immunoSEQ multiplex PCR; TCRdb's copy has only in-frame clones and leaves some out. The data contain a few thousand clones, roughly three quarters of them singletons. The tumor samples were collected prior to definitive surgery or chemotherapy. The sample consisted of tumor tissue. Source of these receptors: a human donor with high-grade serous ovarian cancer.

The rearrangement uses TRBV18 and TRBJ2-5; D ambiguous. Trimming stripped 3 bases from V and 3 bases from J, with 11 bases between. The CDR3 consists of 14 residues. The germline gives CDR1 KGHSH, CDR2 LQKENI. CDR3 sequence (DNA): TGTGCCAGCTCACCGGAGAATTTCAAAGAGACCCAGTACTTC. Its protein is CASSPENFKETQYF.

The rearrangement joins TRBV4-3 to TRBJ2-6; 7 bases agree with TRBD1. The germline V gene encodes CDR1 LGHNA and CDR2 YSLEER. This CDR3 contains 16 residues. The trim removed 0 bases at V and 2 bases at J, leaving 1 base unmatched. The DNA for the CDR3 is TGCGCCAGCAGCCAAGACAGGGGGACTGGGGCCAACGTCCTGACTTTC. Its translation is CASSQDRGTGANVLTF.

V is TRBV2 and J is TRBJ2-5; D is ambiguous. V shed 5 bases and J shed 5 bases, with 12 bases lying between them. CDR3 size: 13 residues. Germline V gene data show CDR1 as SNHLY and CDR2 as FYNNEI. CDR3 nucleotides: TGTGCCAGCAGTCTATCCCCCATGGAGACCCAGTACTTC. Residues: CASSLSPMETQYF.

The chain has TRBV27 and TRBJ2-5; the match to TRBD2 covers 10 bases. CDR1 and CDR2 from the germline V gene are MNHEY and SMNVEV (reference sequence). This CDR3 region has 13 residues. With 8 bases clipped from V and 5 bases from J, the junction kept 5 bases outside the gene matches. Written as DNA, the CDR3 is TGTGCCAGCGGCATGGGACTAGCGGAGACCCAGTACTTC. Translated: CASGMGLAETQYF.

The CDR3, as DNA: TGTGCCAGCAGTCCGACAGGATCTTTCTCTGGGGCCAACGTCCTGACTTTC. It is translated as CASSPTGSFSGANVLTF. This chain connects TRBV28 to TRBJ2-6, with D possibly matching TRBD1 (6 bases). The CDR3 runs to 17 residues. V gave up 5 bases and J gave up 0 bases, with 14 bases separating them. CDR1 MDHEN and CDR2 SYDVKM come from the germline V gene.

The sample holds a few counts of this clone. This chain connects TRBV4-1 to TRBJ1-6; 10 bases agree with TRBD1. Looked up from germline, CDR1 is MGHRA and CDR2 is YSYEKL. The CDR3 is 17 amino acids. J gave up 7 bases and V 2 bases, and 8 bases lay outside the gene matches. This chain's CDR3 is CASSQPGTGEMNSPLHF. The DNA for the CDR3 is TGCGCCAGCAGCCAACCCGGGACAGGGGAAATGAATTCACCCCTCCACTTT.

The rearrangement uses TRBV5-1 and TRBJ2-2; 15 bases fit TRBD2. The CDR3 extends over 17 amino acids. CDR1 and CDR2 (germline): SGHRS, YFSETQ. Losses at the gene ends were 4 bases for V and 5 bases for J; bases not matched to a gene: 6. Written as DNA, the CDR3 is TGCGCCAGCAGCCCACCAGGACTAGCGGGAGGGACCGGGGAGCTGTTTTTT. This sequence encodes CASSPPGLAGGTGELFF.

This clone was observed a few times. The chain joins TRBV9 to TRBJ1-1; a possible D gene is TRBD1 (6 bases). There are 13 residues in the CDR3. Per germline, CDR1 SGDLS and CDR2 YYNGEE. Between the trimmed V and J ends, which lost 2 bases and 5 bases, there was a span of 10 bases. The CDR3 sequence: CASSVQGRTEAFF. The CDR3 bases are TGTGCCAGCAGCGTTCAGGGGCGAACTGAAGCTTTCTTT. Complete variable domain (other parts from reference TRBV9 and TRBJ1-1): DSGVTQTPKHLITATGQRVTLRCSPRSGDLSVYWYQQSLDQGLQFLIQYYNGEERAKGNILERFSAQQFPDLHSELNLSSLELGDSALYFCASSVQGRTEAFFGQGTRLTVV.

The J gene is TRBJ1-6, the V gene TRBV28; 7 bases are shared with TRBD1. In germline, CDR1 is MDHEN, CDR2 SYDVKM. The CDR3 is made up of 17 amino acids. The J segment lost 7 bases and the V segment lost 2 bases, leaving 11 bases of the junction unmatched. Written as DNA, the CDR3 is TGTGCCAGCAGTTTACCCCTCACCGGGACAGCAAATTCACCCCTCCACTTT. Residues: CASSLPLTGTANSPLHF.

The gene calls are TRBV10-2 and TRBJ2-5; D remains ambiguous. Trimming removed 0 bases from V and 0 bases from J, with 8 bases in between. The CDR3 sequence is 15 residues long. Germline V lookup: CDR1 WSHSY, CDR2 SAAADI. Here the CDR3 DNA reads TGCGCCAGCAGTGAGTCTTTGGGGTACCAAGAGACCCAGTACTTC. Encoded protein: CASSESLGYQETQYF.

This chain connects TRBV2 to TRBJ1-1; D unclear. CDR1 SNHLY and CDR2 FYNNEI come from the germline V gene. The CDR3 runs 13 residues. Trimming took 5 bases from V and 1 from J, leaving 8 bases between them. The CDR3 DNA reads as TGTGCCAGCAGTACGGGAGGGAACACTGAAGCTTTCTTT. Protein sequence: CASSTGGNTEAFF.

The chain links TRBV10-3 to TRBJ2-5, with D maybe TRBD2 (7 bases). The CDR3 length is 16 residues. CDR1 is ENHRY, CDR2 SYGVKD, per germline. Trimming removed 10 bases at V and 5 bases at J, with 26 bases between. The CDR3 protein is CATSSQGPRGGETQYF. CDR3 bases: TGTGCCACCAGCAGCCAAGGACCCAGGGGAGGGGAGACCCAGTACTTC.

The chain couples TRBV7-3 to TRBJ2-3; D is unresolved. Germline CDR1 SGHTA, CDR2 FQGTGA. The CDR3 loop spans 15 amino acids. V was clipped by 4 bases and J by 3 bases, with 14 bases between them. CDR3 bases: TGTGCCAGCAGCTATCCTCGGCAGAAAACAGATACGCAGTATTTT. This gives the protein CASSYPRQKTDTQYF.

By sample fraction, this clone is large (0.1 to 1%). The V call is TRBV2, the J call TRBJ2-7, with a tentative D call TRBD2 (5 bases). Germline V lookup: CDR1 SNHLY, CDR2 FYNNEI. The CDR3 is made up of 12 amino acids. Trimming took 4 bases from V and 7 from J, leaving 11 bases between them. The CDR3 coding sequence is TGTGCCAGCAGTGTCGGGGTAAGGGAGCAGTACTTC. Translating it yields CASSVGVREQYF.

This chain uses TRBV7-2 with TRBJ2-7; D might be TRBD1 or TRBD2, each matching 6 bases. The germline V gene encodes CDR1 SGHTA and CDR2 FQGNSA. V lost 3 bases, J lost 3 bases, and 12 bases lay in between. The CDR3 is made up of 14 amino acids. Written as DNA, the CDR3 is TGTGCCAGCAGCTTTACAGGGAGGAACTACGAGCAGTACGTC. This sequence encodes CASSFTGRNYEQYV.

V is TRBV6-5 and J is TRBJ2-1; D remains unclear. Per germline, CDR1 MNHEY and CDR2 SVGAGI. CDR3 size: 14 residues. Trimming took off 7 bases at V and 5 bases at J, with 15 bases between the two ends. CDR3: CASTPARINNEQFF. The DNA for the CDR3 is TGTGCCAGCACCCCGGCTCGTATTAACAATGAGCAGTTCTTC.

The V call is TRBV6-5, the J call TRBJ2-1; 13 bases agree with TRBD2. Germline values: CDR1 MNHEY, CDR2 SVGAGI. This CDR3 contains 16 residues. The ends lost 4 bases at V and 8 bases at J; junction bases unmatched: 8. The DNA of the CDR3 is TGTGCCAGCAGTTGGACAGGGACTAGCGGGATCTATGAGCAGTTCTTC. It translates to CASSWTGTSGIYEQFF.

CDR3 nucleotide sequence: TGTGCCCGAGTAGTCGAAGAGACCCAGTACTTC. It translates to CARVVEETQYF. The V and J genes are TRBV28 and TRBJ2-5; D remains unclear. Germline-derived CDR1 and CDR2 are MDHEN and SYDVKM. The CDR3 has 11 amino acids. Trimming left V 11 bases short and J 3 bases short, with 10 bases between.

The V gene is TRBV7-9, the J gene TRBJ2-3; the D gene is possibly TRBD1 (6 bases). The V gene lost 5 bases and the J gene lost 1 base, with 13 bases spanning the gap. The CDR3 length is 15 residues. Germline V gene data show CDR1 as SEHNR and CDR2 as FQNEAQ (reference sequence). CDR3 nucleotides: TGTGCCAGCAGCCCCAGGGGTGGGGGCACAGATACGCAGTATTTT. Protein: CASSPRGGGTDTQYF.

This clone appeared a single time. The chain joins TRBV5-1 to TRBJ2-1, with unresolved D. Trimming stripped 1 base from V and 6 bases from J, with 29 bases between. This CDR3 is 20 amino acids long. The germline V gene encodes CDR1 SGHRS and CDR2 YFSETQ. CDR3 DNA sequence: TGCGCCAGCAGCTTGTATCCTGGAACGGTGAGTCTGGAGAATTTCAATGAGCAGTTCTTC. Its protein product is CASSLYPGTVSLENFNEQFF.

This chain uses TRBV10-1 with TRBJ1-3; D is ambiguous. The CDR3 has 16 residues. Deletions cut 4 bases from V and 0 bases from J, with 13 bases between. The V gene's germline CDR1 is WNHNN and CDR2 SYGVQD (reference sequence). The CDR3 sequence: CASSVGFGISGNTIYF. CDR3 DNA sequence: TGCGCCAGCAGTGTAGGGTTTGGAATCTCTGGAAACACCATATATTTT.

This clone was detected only once. The chain joins TRBV6-4 to TRBJ2-3; possible D gene TRBD2, 5 bases. V was pared by 6 bases and J by 0 bases, with 13 bases between. Germline CDR1 MRHNA, CDR2 SNTAGT. The CDR3 is 15 amino acids. The DNA of the CDR3 is TGTGCCAGCAGCGATAGCGCATCTAGCACAGATACGCAGTATTTT. This gives the protein CASSDSASSTDTQYF.

The table lists this clone with a few counts. J is TRBJ1-5 and V is TRBV4-1; D gene ambiguous. This CDR3 has 13 residues. Trimming left V 4 bases short and J 3 bases short, with 7 bases between. Per germline, CDR1 MGHRA and CDR2 YSYEKL. As DNA, the CDR3 is TGCGCCAGCAGCCGCGAAGTCAATCAGCCCCAGCATTTT. This gives the protein CASSREVNQPQHF.

This clone was counted between two and nine times. The rearrangement links TRBV5-8 to TRBJ2-3; TRBD2 aligns across 8 bases. The CDR3 totals 17 residues. V gave up 3 bases and J gave up 6 bases; unmatched junction bases: 15. Germline CDR1 reads SGHTS; CDR2 reads YDEGEE. In nucleotides, the CDR3 is TGTGCCAGCAGCTCTGGTGATAGCGGGGACCGAGCGGATACGCAGTATTTT. Its translation: CASSSGDSGDRADTQYF.

This clone is termed large. The chain is built from TRBV27 and TRBJ2-1, with D possibly being TRBD2 (5 bases). V was pared by 3 bases and J by 7 bases, with 10 bases between. CDR3 length equals 13 residues. Germline CDR1 MNHEY, CDR2 SMNVEV (reference sequence). This CDR3 is CASSFGEWNEQFF. CDR3 nucleotides: TGTGCCAGCAGTTTCGGGGAGTGGAATGAGCAGTTCTTC.

This chain joins TRBV10-1 and TRBJ1-6, with D maybe TRBD1 (5 bases). This CDR3 has 13 amino acids. Germline V gene lookup returns CDR1 WNHNN and CDR2 SYGVQD (reference sequence). V was pared by 4 bases and J by 7 bases, with 8 bases between. The CDR3 bases are TGCGCCAGCAGTGGACAGATAAATTCACCCCTCCACTTT. As protein: CASSGQINSPLHF.